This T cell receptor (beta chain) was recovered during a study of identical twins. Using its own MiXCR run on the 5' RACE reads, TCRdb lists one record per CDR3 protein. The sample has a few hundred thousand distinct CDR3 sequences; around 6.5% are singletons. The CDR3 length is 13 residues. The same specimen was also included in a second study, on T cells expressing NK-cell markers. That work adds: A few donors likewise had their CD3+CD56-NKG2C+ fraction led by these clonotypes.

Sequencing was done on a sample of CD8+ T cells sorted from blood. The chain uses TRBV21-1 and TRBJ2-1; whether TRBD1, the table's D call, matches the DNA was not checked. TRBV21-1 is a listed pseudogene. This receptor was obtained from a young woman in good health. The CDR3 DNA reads TGTGCCAGCAGCTTACGACAGGGAAATGAGCAGTTCTTC. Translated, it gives CASSLRQGNEQFF.